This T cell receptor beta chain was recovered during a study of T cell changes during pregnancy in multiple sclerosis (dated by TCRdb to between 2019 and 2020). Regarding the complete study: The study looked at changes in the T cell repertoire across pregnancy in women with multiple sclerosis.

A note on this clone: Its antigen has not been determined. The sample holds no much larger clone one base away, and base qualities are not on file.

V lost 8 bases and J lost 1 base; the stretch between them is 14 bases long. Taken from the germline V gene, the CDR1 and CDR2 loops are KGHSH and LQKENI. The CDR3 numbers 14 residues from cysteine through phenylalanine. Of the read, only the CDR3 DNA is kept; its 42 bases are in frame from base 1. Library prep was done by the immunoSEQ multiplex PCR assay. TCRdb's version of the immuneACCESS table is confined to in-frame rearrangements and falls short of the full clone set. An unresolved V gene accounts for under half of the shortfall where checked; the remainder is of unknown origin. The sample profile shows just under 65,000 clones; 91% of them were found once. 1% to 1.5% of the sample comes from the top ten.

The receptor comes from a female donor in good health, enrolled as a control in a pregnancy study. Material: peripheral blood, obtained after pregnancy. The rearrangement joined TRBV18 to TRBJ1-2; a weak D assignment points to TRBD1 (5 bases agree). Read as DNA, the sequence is TGTGCCAGCACGCCAAAGACAGATAACTATGGCTACACCTTC. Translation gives CASTPKTDNYGYTF. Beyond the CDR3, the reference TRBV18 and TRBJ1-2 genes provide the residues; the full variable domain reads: NAGVMQNPRHLVRRRGQEARLRCSPMKGHSHVYWYRQLPEEGLKFMVYLQKENIIDESGMPKERFSAEFPKEGPSILRIQQVVRGDSAAYFCASTPKTDNYGYTFGSGTRLTVV.